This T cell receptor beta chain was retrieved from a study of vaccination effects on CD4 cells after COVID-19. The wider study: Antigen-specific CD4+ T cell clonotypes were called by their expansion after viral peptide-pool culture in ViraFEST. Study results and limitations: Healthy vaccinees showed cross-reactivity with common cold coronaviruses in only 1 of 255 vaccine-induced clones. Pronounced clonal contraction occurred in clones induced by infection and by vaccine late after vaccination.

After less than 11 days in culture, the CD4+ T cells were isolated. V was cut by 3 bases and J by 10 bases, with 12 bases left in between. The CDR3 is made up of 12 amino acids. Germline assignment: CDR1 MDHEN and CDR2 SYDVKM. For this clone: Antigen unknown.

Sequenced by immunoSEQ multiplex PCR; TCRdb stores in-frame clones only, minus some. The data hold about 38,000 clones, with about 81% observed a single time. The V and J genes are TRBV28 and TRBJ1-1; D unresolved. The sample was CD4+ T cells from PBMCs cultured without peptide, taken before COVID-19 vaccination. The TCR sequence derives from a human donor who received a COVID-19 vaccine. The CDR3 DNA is TGTGCCAGCAGTTTTGCGGGGAGAGGAGCTTTCTTT. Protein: CASSFAGRGAFF.